This T cell receptor beta chain originates from a study of low-dose radiotherapy and immunotherapy resistance in tumors. Overall study context: Patients took aspirin (300 mg orally, daily) for four cycles beginning at cycle 1 day 1.

Stated time point: before trial treatment. Low-dose radiotherapy, low-dose cyclophosphamide, aspirin, ipilimumab and nivolumab were all given to the donors. CDR1 is SGHNT, CDR2 YYREEE, per germline (reference sequence). V dropped 4 bases and J dropped 2; count of bases not matched to a gene: 3. CDR3 size: 14 residues. This clonotype has a count of ten or more. Primers targeting TRAV and TRBV primed first-strand cDNA, covering alpha and beta chains. Over approximately 19 PCR cycles, TCRs were amplified from a constant-region primer and V-primer adapter. A single record per CDR3 protein comes from TCRdb applying MiXCR to the reads. The sample consists of 75,000 to 95,000 distinct CDR3 sequences, more than 7.5% of them appearing once.

This specimen was PBMCs, taken before treatment. The clonotype was recovered from a male donor with prostate cancer. V and J are TRBV5-4 and TRBJ2-3; 8 bases match TRBD2. This CDR3 is CASSPTSATDTQYF. The CDR3, as DNA: TGTGCCAGCAGCCCGACTAGCGCCACAGATACGCAGTATTTT.